This T cell receptor beta chain is drawn from a study of blood T cell repertoires in COVID-19. Some clones are missing from TCRdb's copy, which holds only in-frame ones; the method was immunoSEQ multiplex PCR. Here the sample spans about 30,000 clones, 89% being singletons. The length of the CDR3 is 16 residues. J was trimmed by 0 bases and V by 3 bases; bases with no gene match: 4. The V gene's germline CDR1 is SGDLS and CDR2 YYNGEE. Source material: peripheral blood. The sequence was obtained from a human donor in a cohort sampled during active COVID-19. The J gene is TRBJ2-2, the V gene TRBV9, with 8 bases that match TRBD2. The CDR3 protein is CASSAYSGTNTGELFF. The DNA of the CDR3 is TGTGCCAGCAGCGCATATAGCGGGACGAACACCGGGGAGCTGTTTTTT.